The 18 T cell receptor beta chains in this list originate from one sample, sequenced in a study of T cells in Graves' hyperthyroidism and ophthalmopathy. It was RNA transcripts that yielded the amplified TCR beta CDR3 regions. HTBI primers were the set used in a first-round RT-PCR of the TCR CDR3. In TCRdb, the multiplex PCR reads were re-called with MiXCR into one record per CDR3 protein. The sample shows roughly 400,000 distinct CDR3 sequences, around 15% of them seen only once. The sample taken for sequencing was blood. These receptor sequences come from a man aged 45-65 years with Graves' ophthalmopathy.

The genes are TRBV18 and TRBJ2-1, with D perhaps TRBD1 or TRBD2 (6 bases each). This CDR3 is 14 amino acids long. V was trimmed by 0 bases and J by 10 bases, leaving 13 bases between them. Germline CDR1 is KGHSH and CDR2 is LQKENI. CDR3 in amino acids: CASSPPTGASEQFF. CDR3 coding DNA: TGTGCCAGCTCACCACCCACGGGGGCATCGGAGCAGTTCTTC.

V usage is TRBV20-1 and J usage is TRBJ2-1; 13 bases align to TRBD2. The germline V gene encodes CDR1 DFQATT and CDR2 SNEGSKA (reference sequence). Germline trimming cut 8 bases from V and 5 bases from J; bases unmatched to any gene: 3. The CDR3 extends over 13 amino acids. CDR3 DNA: TGCAGTTTGACTAGCGGGAGGCACAATGAGCAGTTCTTC. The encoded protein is CSLTSGRHNEQFF.

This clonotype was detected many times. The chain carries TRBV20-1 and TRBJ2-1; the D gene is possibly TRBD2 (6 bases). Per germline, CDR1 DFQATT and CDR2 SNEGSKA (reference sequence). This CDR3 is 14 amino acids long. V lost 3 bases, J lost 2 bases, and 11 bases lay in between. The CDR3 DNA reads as TGCAGTGCTAGGACTAGTTCCCCCTACAATGAGCAGTTCTTC. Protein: CSARTSSPYNEQFF.

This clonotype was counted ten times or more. The CDR3 DNA reads as TGCGCCAGCAGCTTGAGGACAGGGAGGGGCAATGAGCAGTTCTTC. It yields the protein CASSLRTGRGNEQFF. This chain uses TRBV5-1 with TRBJ2-1; perhaps TRBD1 as D (8 bases). Trimming pared 1 base from V and 6 bases from J, leaving 14 bases between. The V gene's germline CDR1 is SGHRS and CDR2 YFSETQ. CDR3 length equals 15 residues.

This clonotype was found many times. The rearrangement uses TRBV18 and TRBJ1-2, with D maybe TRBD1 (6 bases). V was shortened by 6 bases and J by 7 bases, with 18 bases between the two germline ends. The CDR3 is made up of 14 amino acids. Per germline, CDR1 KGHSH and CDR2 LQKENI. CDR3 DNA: TGTGCCAGCTCCAGAGGGGGAGAAATAAGTGGCTACACCTTC. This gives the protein CASSRGGEISGYTF.

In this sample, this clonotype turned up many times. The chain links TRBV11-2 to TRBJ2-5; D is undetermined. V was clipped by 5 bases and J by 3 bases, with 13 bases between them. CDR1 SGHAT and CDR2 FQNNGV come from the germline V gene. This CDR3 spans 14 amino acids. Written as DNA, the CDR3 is TGTGCCAGCAGCCGAGGCGTGGTGAAAGAGACCCAGTACTTC. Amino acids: CASSRGVVKETQYF. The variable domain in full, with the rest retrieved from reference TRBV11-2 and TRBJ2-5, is EAGVAQSPRYKIIEKRQSVAFWCNPISGHATLYWYQQILGQGPKLLIQFQNNGVVDDSQLPKDRFSAERLKGVDSTLKIQPAKLEDSAVYLCASSRGVVKETQYFGPGTRLLVL.

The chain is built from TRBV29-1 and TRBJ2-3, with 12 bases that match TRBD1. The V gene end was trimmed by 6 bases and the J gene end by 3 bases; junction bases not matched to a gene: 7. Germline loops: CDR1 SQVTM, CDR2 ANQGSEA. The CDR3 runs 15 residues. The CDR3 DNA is TGCAGCGTGGACGGGACAGGGGGCTTGACAGATACGCAGTATTTT. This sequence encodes CSVDGTGGLTDTQYF.

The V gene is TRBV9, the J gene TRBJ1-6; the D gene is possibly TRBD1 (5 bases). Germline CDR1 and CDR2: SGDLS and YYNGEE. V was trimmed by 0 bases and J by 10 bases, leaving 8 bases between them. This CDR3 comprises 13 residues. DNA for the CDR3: TGTGCCAGCAGCGTAGAATGGGGCTCACCCCTCCACTTT. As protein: CASSVEWGSPLHF.

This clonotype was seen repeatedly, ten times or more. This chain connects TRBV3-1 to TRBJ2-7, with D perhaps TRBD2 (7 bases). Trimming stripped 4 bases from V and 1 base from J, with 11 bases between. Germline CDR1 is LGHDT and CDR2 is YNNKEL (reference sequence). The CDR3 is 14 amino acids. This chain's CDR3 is CASSLSGTSYEQYF. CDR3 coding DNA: TGTGCCAGCAGCCTAAGCGGGACATCCTACGAGCAGTACTTC.

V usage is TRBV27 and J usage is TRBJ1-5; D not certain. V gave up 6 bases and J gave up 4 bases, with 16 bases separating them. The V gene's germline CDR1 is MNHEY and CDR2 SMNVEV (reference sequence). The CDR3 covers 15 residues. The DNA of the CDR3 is TGTGCCAGCAGCCATAGTCCAGTGGCGAATCAGCCCCAGCATTTT. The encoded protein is CASSHSPVANQPQHF.

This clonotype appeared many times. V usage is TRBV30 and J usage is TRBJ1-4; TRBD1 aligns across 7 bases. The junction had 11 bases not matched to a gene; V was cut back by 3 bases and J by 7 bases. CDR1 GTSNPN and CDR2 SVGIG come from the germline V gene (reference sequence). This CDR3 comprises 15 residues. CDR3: CAWRHRGTWGEKLFF. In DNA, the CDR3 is TGTGCCTGGAGGCACAGGGGTACTTGGGGTGAAAAACTGTTTTTT. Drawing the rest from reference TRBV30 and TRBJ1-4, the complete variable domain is SQTIHQWPATLVQPVGSPLSLECTVEGTSNPNLYWYRQAAGRGLQLLFYSVGIGQISSEVPQNLSASRPQDRQFILSSKKLLLSDSGFYLCAWRHRGTWGEKLFFGSGTQLSVL.

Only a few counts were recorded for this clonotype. CDR3 in DNA: TGTGCCAGCAGCTACCGCCGGGACAGGGTAATGAATGAGCAGTTCTTC. This encodes CASSYRRDRVMNEQFF. The chain links TRBV11-2 to TRBJ2-1, with 9 bases that match TRBD1. From germline, CDR1 is SGHAT and CDR2 FQNNGV. The CDR3 length is 16 residues. The V segment lost 4 bases and the J segment 7 bases; nucleotides outside the gene matches: 11.

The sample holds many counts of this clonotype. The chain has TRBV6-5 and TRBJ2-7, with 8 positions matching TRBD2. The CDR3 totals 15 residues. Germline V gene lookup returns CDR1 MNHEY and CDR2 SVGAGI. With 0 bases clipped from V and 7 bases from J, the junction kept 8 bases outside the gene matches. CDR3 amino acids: CASSYSGRGAREQYF. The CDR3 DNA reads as TGTGCCAGCAGTTACTCGGGGCGGGGGGCGCGTGAGCAGTACTTC.

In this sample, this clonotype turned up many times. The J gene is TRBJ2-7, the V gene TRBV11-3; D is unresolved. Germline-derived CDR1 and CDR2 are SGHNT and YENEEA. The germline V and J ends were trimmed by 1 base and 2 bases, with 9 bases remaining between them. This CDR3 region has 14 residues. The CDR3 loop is CASSLVSTTYEQYF. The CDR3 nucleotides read TGTGCCAGCAGCTTAGTCTCCACCACCTACGAGCAGTACTTC.

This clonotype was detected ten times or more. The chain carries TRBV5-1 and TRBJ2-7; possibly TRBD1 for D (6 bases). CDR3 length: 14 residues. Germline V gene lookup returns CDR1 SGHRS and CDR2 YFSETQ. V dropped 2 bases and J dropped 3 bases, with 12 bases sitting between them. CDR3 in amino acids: CASSLAGVDYEQYF. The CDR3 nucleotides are TGCGCCAGCAGCTTAGCAGGGGTTGACTACGAGCAGTACTTC.

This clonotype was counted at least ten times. The CDR3 loop is CASSHALASSSYEQYF. The DNA of the CDR3 is TGTGCCAGCAGCCACGCACTAGCGTCAAGCTCCTACGAGCAGTACTTC. The V call is TRBV3-1, the J call TRBJ2-7; 7 bases align to TRBD2. Germline-derived CDR1 and CDR2 are LGHDT and YNNKEL (reference sequence). The V segment lost 3 bases and the J segment 0 bases; nucleotides outside the gene matches: 8. The CDR3 runs 16 residues.

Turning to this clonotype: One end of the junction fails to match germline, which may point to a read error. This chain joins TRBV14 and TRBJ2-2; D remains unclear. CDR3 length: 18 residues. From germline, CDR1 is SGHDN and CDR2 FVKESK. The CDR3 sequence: CARSQGPSQPANTVELFF. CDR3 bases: TGTGCCAGGAGCCAAGGTCCCTCACAGCCAGCGAACACCGTGGAGCTGTTTTTT.

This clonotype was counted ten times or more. The CDR3 bases are TGTGCCAGCAGTTACTCGATTGGTAGCGGGTACGAGCAGTACTTC. Encoded protein: CASSYSIGSGYEQYF. This chain uses TRBV6-5 with TRBJ2-7; 7 bases are shared with TRBD2. V lost 0 bases, J lost 4 bases, and 6 bases stayed unmatched. The CDR3 length is 15 residues. Looked up from germline, CDR1 is MNHEY and CDR2 is SVGAGI.